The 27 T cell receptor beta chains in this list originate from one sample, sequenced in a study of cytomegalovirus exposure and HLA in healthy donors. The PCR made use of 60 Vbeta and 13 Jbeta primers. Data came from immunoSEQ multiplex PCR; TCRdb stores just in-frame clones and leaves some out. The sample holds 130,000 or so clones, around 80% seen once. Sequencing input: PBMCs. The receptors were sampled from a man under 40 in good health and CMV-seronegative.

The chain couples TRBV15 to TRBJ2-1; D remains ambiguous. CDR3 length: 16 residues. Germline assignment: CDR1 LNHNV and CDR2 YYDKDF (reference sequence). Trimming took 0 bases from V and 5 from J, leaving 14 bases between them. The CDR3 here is CATSRDPALSDNEQFF. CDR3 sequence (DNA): TGTGCCACCAGCAGAGATCCCGCGTTATCGGACAATGAGCAGTTCTTC. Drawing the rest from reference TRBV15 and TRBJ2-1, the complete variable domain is DAMVIQNPRYQVTQFGKPVTLSCSQTLNHNVMYWYQQKSSQAPKLLFHYYDKDFNNEADTPDNFQSRRPNTSFCFLDIRSPGLGDTAMYLCATSRDPALSDNEQFFGPGTRLTVL.

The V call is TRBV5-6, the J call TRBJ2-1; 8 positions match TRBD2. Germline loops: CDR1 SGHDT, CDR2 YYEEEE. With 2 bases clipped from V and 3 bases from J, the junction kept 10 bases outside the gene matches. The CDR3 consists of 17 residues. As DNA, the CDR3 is TGTGCCAGCAGCTTAAACGTCGGGGGGGCCTTCTACAATGAGCAGTTCTTC. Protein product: CASSLNVGGAFYNEQFF.

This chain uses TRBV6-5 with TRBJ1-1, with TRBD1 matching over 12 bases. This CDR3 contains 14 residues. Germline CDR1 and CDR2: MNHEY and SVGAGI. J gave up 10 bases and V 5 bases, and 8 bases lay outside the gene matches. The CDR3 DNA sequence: TGTGCCAGCAGTCAGGGACAGGGGGCTGCTGGAGCTTTCTTT. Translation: CASSQGQGAAGAFF.

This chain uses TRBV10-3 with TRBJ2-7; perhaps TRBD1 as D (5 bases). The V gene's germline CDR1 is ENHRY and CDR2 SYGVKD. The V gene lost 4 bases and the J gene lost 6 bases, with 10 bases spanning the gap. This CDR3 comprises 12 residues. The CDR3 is CAISVGRVEQYF. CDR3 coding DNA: TGTGCCATCAGTGTTGGCAGGGTCGAGCAGTACTTC.

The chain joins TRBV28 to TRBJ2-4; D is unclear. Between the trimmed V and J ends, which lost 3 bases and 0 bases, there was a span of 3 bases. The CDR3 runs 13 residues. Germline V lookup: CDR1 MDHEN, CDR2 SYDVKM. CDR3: CASSFKAKNIQYF. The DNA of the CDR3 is TGTGCCAGCAGTTTCAAAGCCAAAAACATTCAGTACTTC.

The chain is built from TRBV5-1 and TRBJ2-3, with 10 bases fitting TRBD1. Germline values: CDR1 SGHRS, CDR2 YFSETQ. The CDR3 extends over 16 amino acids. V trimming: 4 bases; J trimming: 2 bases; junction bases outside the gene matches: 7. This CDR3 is CASSKWTGGYTDTQYF. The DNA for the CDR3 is TGCGCCAGCAGCAAGTGGACAGGGGGTTACACAGATACGCAGTATTTT.

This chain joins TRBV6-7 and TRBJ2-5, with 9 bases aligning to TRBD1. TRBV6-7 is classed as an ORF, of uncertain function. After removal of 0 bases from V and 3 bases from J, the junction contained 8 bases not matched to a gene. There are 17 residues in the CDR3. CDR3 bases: TGTGCCAGCAGTTACTCAACCGGGACAGGGTACGAAGAGACCCAGTACTTC. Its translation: CASSYSTGTGYEETQYF.

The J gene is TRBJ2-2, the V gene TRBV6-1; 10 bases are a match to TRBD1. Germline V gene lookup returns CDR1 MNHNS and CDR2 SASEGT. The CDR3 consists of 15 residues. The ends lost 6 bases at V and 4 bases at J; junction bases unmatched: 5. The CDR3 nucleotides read TGTGCCAGCAGCGACAGGGGGCATAGCACCGGGGAGCTGTTTTTT. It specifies CASSDRGHSTGELFF.

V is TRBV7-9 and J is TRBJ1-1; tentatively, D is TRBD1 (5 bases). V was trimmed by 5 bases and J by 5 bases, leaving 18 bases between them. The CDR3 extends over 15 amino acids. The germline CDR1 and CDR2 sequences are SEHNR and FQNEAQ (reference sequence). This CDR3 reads CASSPPGGSETEAFF. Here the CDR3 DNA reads TGTGCCAGCAGCCCCCCCGGGGGTTCGGAAACTGAAGCTTTCTTT.

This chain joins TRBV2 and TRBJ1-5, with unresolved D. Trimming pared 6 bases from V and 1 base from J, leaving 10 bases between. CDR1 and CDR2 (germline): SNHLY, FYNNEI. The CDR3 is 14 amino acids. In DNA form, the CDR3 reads TGTGCCAGCAGCCTCGCGAGGAGCAATCAGCCCCAGCATTTT. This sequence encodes CASSLARSNQPQHF.

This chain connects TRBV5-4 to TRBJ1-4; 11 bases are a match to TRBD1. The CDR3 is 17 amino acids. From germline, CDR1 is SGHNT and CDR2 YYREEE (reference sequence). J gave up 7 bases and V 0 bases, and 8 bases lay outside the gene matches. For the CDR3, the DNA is TGTGCCAGCAGCTTGGGGAAGGACAGGGGGCGTAGTGAAAAACTGTTTTTT. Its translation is CASSLGKDRGRSEKLFF.

Here the CDR3 reads CASSSFGGSYNSPLHF. As DNA, the CDR3 is TGTGCCAGCAGTTCCTTTGGCGGAAGCTATAATTCACCCCTCCACTTT. J is TRBJ1-6 and V is TRBV28; no clear D gene. Germline CDR1 MDHEN, CDR2 SYDVKM. The CDR3 contains 16 residues. V shed 4 bases and J shed 3 bases, with 13 bases lying between them.

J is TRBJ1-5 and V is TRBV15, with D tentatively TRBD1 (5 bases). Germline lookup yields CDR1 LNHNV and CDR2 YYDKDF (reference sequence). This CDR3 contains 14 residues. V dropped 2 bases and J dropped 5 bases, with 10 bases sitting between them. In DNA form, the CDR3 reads TGTGCCACCAGCAGACCTGGACAAGATCAGCCCCAGCATTTT. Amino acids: CATSRPGQDQPQHF.

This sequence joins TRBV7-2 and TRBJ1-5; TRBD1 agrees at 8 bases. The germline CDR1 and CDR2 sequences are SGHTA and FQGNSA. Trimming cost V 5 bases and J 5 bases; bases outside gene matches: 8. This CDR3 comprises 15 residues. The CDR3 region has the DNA TGTGCCAGCAGCGCCGGACAGGGAGTGGATCAGCCCCAGCATTTT. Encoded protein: CASSAGQGVDQPQHF.

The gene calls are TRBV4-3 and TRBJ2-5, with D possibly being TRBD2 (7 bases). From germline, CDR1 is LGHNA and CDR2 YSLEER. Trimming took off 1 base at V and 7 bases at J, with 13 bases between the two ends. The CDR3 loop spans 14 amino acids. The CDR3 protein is CASSQVRRGGTQYF. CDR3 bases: TGCGCCAGCAGCCAAGTTCGTAGGGGGGGGACCCAGTACTTC.

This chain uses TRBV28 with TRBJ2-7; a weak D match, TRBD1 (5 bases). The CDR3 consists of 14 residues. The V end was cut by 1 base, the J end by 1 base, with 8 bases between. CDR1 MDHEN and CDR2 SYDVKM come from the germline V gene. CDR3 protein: CASSLLQGSYEQYF. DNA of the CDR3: TGTGCCAGCAGTTTATTGCAGGGATCCTACGAGCAGTACTTC. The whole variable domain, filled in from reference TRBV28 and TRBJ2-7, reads DVKVTQSSRYLVKRTGEKVFLECVQDMDHENMFWYRQDPGLGLRLIYFSYDVKMKEKGDIPEGYSVSREKKERFSLILESASTNQTSMYLCASSLLQGSYEQYFGPGTRLTVT.

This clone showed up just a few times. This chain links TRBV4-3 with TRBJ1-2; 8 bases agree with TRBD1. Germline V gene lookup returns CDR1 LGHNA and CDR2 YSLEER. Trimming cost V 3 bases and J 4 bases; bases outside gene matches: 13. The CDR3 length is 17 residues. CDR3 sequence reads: CASSQAIQGAAGYGYTF. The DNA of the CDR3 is TGCGCCAGCAGCCAGGCCATCCAGGGGGCGGCGGGCTATGGCTACACCTTC.

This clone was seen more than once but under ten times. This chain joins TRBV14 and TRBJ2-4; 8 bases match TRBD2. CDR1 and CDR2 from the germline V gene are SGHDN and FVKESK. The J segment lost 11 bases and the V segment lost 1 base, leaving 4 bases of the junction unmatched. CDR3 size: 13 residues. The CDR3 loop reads CASSQVGRVVQYF. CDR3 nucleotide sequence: TGTGCCAGCAGCCAAGTCGGGAGGGTGGTTCAGTACTTC.

As DNA, the CDR3 is TGTGCCAGCAGCTCAGACTCTCCCAAACGCGGTACGCAGTATTTT. This codes for CASSSDSPKRGTQYF. The rearrangement joins TRBV7-9 to TRBJ2-3; no clear D gene. The germline V gene has CDR1 SEHNR and CDR2 FQNEAQ (reference sequence). V was trimmed by 4 bases and J by 8 bases, leaving 19 bases between them. There are 15 residues in the CDR3.

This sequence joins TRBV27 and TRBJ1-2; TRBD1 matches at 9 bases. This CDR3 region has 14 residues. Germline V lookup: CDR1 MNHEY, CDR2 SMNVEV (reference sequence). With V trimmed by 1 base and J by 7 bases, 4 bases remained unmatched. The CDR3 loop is CASSLYHRGPGYTF. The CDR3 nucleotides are TGTGCCAGCAGTTTATATCACAGGGGGCCTGGCTACACCTTC.

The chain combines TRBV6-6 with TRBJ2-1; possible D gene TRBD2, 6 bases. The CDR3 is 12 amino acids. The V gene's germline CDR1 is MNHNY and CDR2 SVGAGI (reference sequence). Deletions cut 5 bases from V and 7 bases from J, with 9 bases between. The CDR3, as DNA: TGTGCCAGCAGTAGGCTAGCGAATGAGCAGTTCTTC. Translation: CASSRLANEQFF.

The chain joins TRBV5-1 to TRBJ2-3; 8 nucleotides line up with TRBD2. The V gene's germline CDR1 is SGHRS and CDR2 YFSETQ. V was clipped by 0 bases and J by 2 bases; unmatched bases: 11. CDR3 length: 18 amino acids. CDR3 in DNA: TGCGCCAGCAGCTTGGCCGGGGGGGGTGACGCGTTCACAGATACGCAGTATTTT. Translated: CASSLAGGGDAFTDTQYF.

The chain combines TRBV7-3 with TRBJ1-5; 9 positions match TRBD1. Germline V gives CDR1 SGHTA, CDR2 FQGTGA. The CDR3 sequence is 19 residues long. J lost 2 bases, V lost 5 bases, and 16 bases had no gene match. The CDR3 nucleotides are TGTGCCAGCAGCCCACAAAGGCAGTGGCGGGACAGGGGCAATCAGCCCCAGCATTTT. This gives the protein CASSPQRQWRDRGNQPQHF.

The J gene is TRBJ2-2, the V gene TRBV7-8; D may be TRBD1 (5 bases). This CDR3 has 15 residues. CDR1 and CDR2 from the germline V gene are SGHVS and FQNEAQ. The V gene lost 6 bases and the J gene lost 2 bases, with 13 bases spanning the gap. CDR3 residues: CASRTRVPNTGELFF. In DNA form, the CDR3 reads TGTGCCAGCAGGACCAGGGTTCCAAACACCGGGGAGCTGTTTTTT.

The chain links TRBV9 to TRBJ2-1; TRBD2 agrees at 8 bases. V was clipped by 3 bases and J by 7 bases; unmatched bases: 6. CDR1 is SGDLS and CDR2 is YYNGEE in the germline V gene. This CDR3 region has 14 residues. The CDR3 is CASSALGGRNEQFF. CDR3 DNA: TGTGCCAGCAGCGCCCTTGGCGGGAGGAATGAGCAGTTCTTC.

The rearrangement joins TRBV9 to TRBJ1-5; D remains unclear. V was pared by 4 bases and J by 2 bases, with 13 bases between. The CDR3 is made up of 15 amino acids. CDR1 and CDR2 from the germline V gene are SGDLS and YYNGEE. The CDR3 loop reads CASSPGGAGNQPQHF. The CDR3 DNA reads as TGTGCCAGCAGCCCCGGCGGCGCAGGCAATCAGCCCCAGCATTTT.

Here the CDR3 reads CASSQDYGSSYGYTF. CDR3 bases: TGTGCCAGCAGCCAGGACTACGGGTCCTCGTATGGCTACACCTTC. V and J are TRBV21-1 and TRBJ1-2. TRBV21-1 is a known pseudogene. This CDR3 is 15 amino acids long.